A selection of T cell receptor beta chains follows, all from one sample in a study of shared clonotypes between healthy human individuals. The table came from immunoSEQ multiplex PCR; TCRdb's copy has only in-frame clones and leaves some out. The sample records some 2,000,000 clones, 90% to 95% being singletons. The sample comprised naive CD4+ T cells sorted from blood. The source is a man younger than 35 in good health. Each CDR3 is given with its conserved first and last residue. Each record gives: V gene, J gene, CDR3 protein.

v_gene: TRBV15
j_gene: TRBJ2-7
CDR3aa: CATSFLAGTSYEQYF

v_gene: TRBV6-5
j_gene: TRBJ1-2
CDR3aa: CASTLTDGSQYGYTF

v_gene: TRBV6-1
j_gene: TRBJ2-5
CDR3aa: CASSDVSGGAETQYF

v_gene: TRBV5-1
j_gene: TRBJ1-4
CDR3aa: CASSWKTEEKLFF

v_gene: TRBV7-9
j_gene: TRBJ2-7
CDR3aa: CASSPRAGLAGGYEQYF

v_gene: TRBV2
j_gene: TRBJ2-1
CDR3aa: CASSEGLAGASEQFF

v_gene: TRBV5-1
j_gene: TRBJ1-1
CDR3aa: CASSVGLEYTEAFF

v_gene: TRBV25-1
j_gene: TRBJ1-4
CDR3aa: CASSERRDSLNEKLFF

v_gene: TRBV4-2
j_gene: TRBJ2-2
CDR3aa: CASSQDRLAGYTGELFF

v_gene: TRBV6-6
j_gene: TRBJ1-5
CDR3aa: CASSYSEVQPQHF

v_gene: TRBV5-1
j_gene: TRBJ1-1
CDR3aa: CASSLTGTTEAFF

v_gene: TRBV11-2
j_gene: TRBJ1-4
CDR3aa: CASSPRTVPEKLFF

v_gene: TRBV7-9
j_gene: TRBJ2-1
CDR3aa: CASSLWGSGPQQFF

v_gene: TRBV6-5
j_gene: TRBJ1-5
CDR3aa: CASSYAGSGQPQHF

v_gene: TRBV6-1
j_gene: TRBJ2-7
CDR3aa: CASSRDRVGEQYF

v_gene: TRBV7-9
j_gene: TRBJ2-1
CDR3aa: CASSFGYVYNEQFF

v_gene: TRBV11-3
j_gene: TRBJ2-1
CDR3aa: CASSLTSGNYNEQFF

v_gene: TRBV5-1
j_gene: TRBJ2-7
CDR3aa: CASSLGGSSYEQYF

v_gene: TRBV18
j_gene: TRBJ2-1
CDR3aa: CASSPPGLAGGQNEQFF

v_gene: TRBV7-2
j_gene: TRBJ2-1
CDR3aa: CASSLELAWNEQFF

v_gene: TRBV10-3
j_gene: TRBJ1-3
CDR3aa: CAISPTGDFGNTIYF

v_gene: TRBV14
j_gene: TRBJ2-5
CDR3aa: CASSQGVGSGSRETQYF

v_gene: TRBV5-1
j_gene: TRBJ2-6
CDR3aa: CASRGTGANVLTF

v_gene: TRBV6-5
j_gene: TRBJ2-1
CDR3aa: CASRGGSSYNEQFF

v_gene: TRBV27
j_gene: TRBJ1-6
CDR3aa: CASSLFPTGNNSPLHF

v_gene: TRBV18
j_gene: TRBJ1-6
CDR3aa: CASSPTHTSDNSPLHF

v_gene: TRBV7-9
j_gene: TRBJ2-2
CDR3aa: CASSFSVPTGELFF

v_gene: TRBV2
j_gene: TRBJ1-6
CDR3aa: CASSVASSYNSPLHF

v_gene: TRBV6-1
j_gene: TRBJ2-2
CDR3aa: CASSERGDHTGELFF

v_gene: TRBV6-6
j_gene: TRBJ1-3
CDR3aa: CASSNGSGNTIYF

v_gene: TRBV5-8
j_gene: TRBJ2-5
CDR3aa: CASSWLGETQYF

v_gene: TRBV30
j_gene: TRBJ2-5
CDR3aa: CAWSVYRTSGRKETQYF

v_gene: TRBV2
j_gene: TRBJ2-5
CDR3aa: CASSETETGKETQYF

v_gene: TRBV10-3
j_gene: TRBJ2-3
CDR3aa: CAISYREGTDTQYF

v_gene: TRBV5-1
j_gene: TRBJ1-6
CDR3aa: CASSFNGNSPLHF

v_gene: TRBV5-4
j_gene: TRBJ2-7
CDR3aa: CASSLDGLAGGQQYF

v_gene: TRBV28
j_gene: TRBJ2-4
CDR3aa: CASSSRQLAKNIQYF

v_gene: TRBV7-2
j_gene: TRBJ2-7
CDR3aa: CASSLGTSGLISYEQYF

v_gene: TRBV10-2
j_gene: TRBJ2-7
CDR3aa: CASSLLESLEQYF

v_gene: TRBV6-6
j_gene: TRBJ1-5
CDR3aa: CASSPSSSRGNQPQHF

v_gene: TRBV19
j_gene: TRBJ1-5
CDR3aa: CATSLGSNQPQHF

v_gene: TRBV5-1
j_gene: TRBJ2-3
CDR3aa: CASSERGTDTQYF

v_gene: TRBV28
j_gene: TRBJ1-3
CDR3aa: CASTQYSGNTIYF

v_gene: TRBV5-4
j_gene: TRBJ2-7
CDR3aa: CASSLAPVAGDEQYF

v_gene: TRBV2
j_gene: TRBJ2-1
CDR3aa: CASSAGTIQFF

v_gene: TRBV7-2
j_gene: TRBJ2-3
CDR3aa: CASSPRGAVSTDTQYF

v_gene: TRBV6-5
j_gene: TRBJ2-2
CDR3aa: CASSFGTGGNTGELFF

v_gene: TRBV6-5
j_gene: TRBJ2-1
CDR3aa: CASSYGGLPNNEQFF

v_gene: TRBV28
j_gene: TRBJ1-6
CDR3aa: CASRGRNSPLHF

v_gene: TRBV7-6
j_gene: TRBJ1-6
CDR3aa: CASSLLSGQASSYNSPLHF

v_gene: TRBV11-2
j_gene: TRBJ2-7
CDR3aa: CASSSEGGEQYF

v_gene: TRBV11-2
j_gene: TRBJ2-2
CDR3aa: CASSLVASGNTGELFF

v_gene: TRBV28
j_gene: TRBJ2-1
CDR3aa: CASSLIHLTKQFF

v_gene: TRBV30
j_gene: TRBJ1-4
CDR3aa: CAWRSGANKGEKLFF

v_gene: TRBV5-1
j_gene: TRBJ2-7
CDR3aa: CASSSAGQGYYEQYF